This TCR beta chain derives from a study of cytomegalovirus exposure and HLA in healthy donors (dated by TCRdb to about 2017). For the wider study: According to a later analysis, one platform produced both the approximately 110 validation repertoires and the 666 repertoires of the first cohort. The study aimed to test whether signatures of past pathogen exposure could be identified by cataloging public T cell receptors. In addition to the first cohort of about 650 subjects, a separate validation cohort of 120 different subjects was used. To predict cytomegalovirus infection status, the study combined high-throughput TCR immunosequencing, statistical association of individual TCRs with disease status, and machine learning.

Preparation of the library involved the immunoSEQ multiplex PCR assay. The paper's processing steps were these. A statistical classification framework was developed to diagnose cytomegalovirus status using the catalog of TCR beta chain sequences. TCRdb retrieved this table from immuneACCESS and kept in-frame rearrangements only. Not all clones are present; in checked studies, unresolved V genes account for under half, and no reason is known for the remainder. Clone size and V and J calls were adopted from that table, with D and trimming inferred from the DNA. The sample table records 60,000 to 65,000 clones; 90% to 97% of these occur just once. Approximately 1.2% of the sample comes from the top ten. The paper's findings and limits, for the study overall: The classifier was reported to diagnose cytomegalovirus status with high specificity and sensitivity in both the original and validation cohorts. A total of about 180 TCR beta chains were listed by the study as associated with cytomegalovirus. The authors suggested that the approach could potentially be extended to other disease states and immunological phenotypes. Of the cluster scores, about 94% were above 0 in a later analysis, which found that TCRs clustered in the first cohort also tended to co-occur in the roughly 130 validation repertoires. In vitro tests confirmed that three of the cytomegalovirus-associated TCR beta chains recognize cytomegalovirus antigens. All 110 or so repertoires were used to score co-occurrence in the validation cohort in a later analysis, because that analysis had no HLA typing for the cohort. Across donors, most TCR sequences were observed very rarely, whereas some public TCRs were present in many individuals.

The donors belonged to the validation cohort of around 110 subjects, which was separate from the roughly 670-subject first cohort. Concerning this clone: The target of this receptor is not known. No base quality information exists; no much larger clone differs at one position.

For CDR1 and CDR2, the germline V gene (reference sequence) lists LNHDA and SQIVND. A distance of 13 bases separates the germline ends of V and J, which lose 9 bases and 2 bases respectively. Including the terminal cysteine and phenylalanine, the CDR3 comprises 13 residues. The DNA shown is the 39-base CDR3, in frame from base 1. Sequencing was done on a sample of PBMCs. Recombination joined TRBV19 with TRBJ2-5; the D gene lacks a confident call. The origin of this receptor is a woman under 30 in good health and CMV-seronegative. The sequenced DNA: TGTGCCAGCCCTTCCCCTATACAAGAGACCCAGTACTTC. It translates as CASPSPIQETQYF.